The present T cell receptor beta chain was sequenced within a study of beta chain features in type 1 diabetes. Study-wide context: Sorted cells examined across all samples numbered 85 million to 130 million.

The sequenced template was cDNA made from the entire isolated RNA. Here immunoSEQ multiplex PCR was the method, and the copy in TCRdb shows in-frame clones only, minus some. Here the sample spans 680,000 or so clones, around a sixth being singletons. A remark on this clone: The target antigen is unknown. This sample also contains other DNA sequences that code for the same CDR3.

Study-level findings and limits: A potential influence of HLA type upon TCRB rearrangement remained unresolved herein.

Donors underwent one heparinised blood draw, around 120 mL on average. Populations isolated by sorting all had purity greater than 95%. This CDR3 contains 13 residues. Germline V gene sequence: CDR1 SGHRS, CDR2 YFSETQ. The V and J ends lost 2 bases and 2 bases respectively, with 7 bases between them. The V call is TRBV5-1, the J call TRBJ2-5, with a possible D match to TRBD1 (6 bases). Sequences were obtained from naive CD4+ T cells from blood. The TCR originated in a man aged 18-30 years in good health. In DNA form, the CDR3 reads TGCGCCAGCAGCTTAGGACAGCAAGAGACCCAGTACTTC. Translating gives CASSLGQQETQYF.